The 9 T cell receptor beta chains presented below share a single source sample, sequenced in a study of PD-L1 blockade in urothelial cancer (dated by TCRdb to the late 2010s). The library was made by the immunoSEQ multiplex PCR assay. The immuneACCESS repertoire file appears here via TCRdb, limited to in-frame rearrangements. These files lack a portion of the clones; in checked studies, under half of the deficit traces to unresolved V genes, and the cause of the others is not known. The sample yields 95,000 or so clones; about nine tenths were counted once. Jointly, the top ten make up about 2% of the sample. The sample's time point, from its label and the paper: pretreatment peripheral blood. The specimen comprised PBMCs, sampled around atezolizumab (anti-PD-L1) treatment. The receptors were sampled from a man aged 55 to 69 with urothelial cancer.

The gene calls are TRBV7-6 and TRBJ2-3; 8 positions agree with TRBD1. Trimming removed 4 bases from V and 3 bases from J; junction bases left unmatched: 6. The CDR3 totals 15 residues. Per the germline V gene, CDR1 is SGHVS and CDR2 is FNYEAQ. The CDR3 loop reads CASSSTGVWTDTQYF. The CDR3 DNA is TGTGCCAGCAGCTCGACAGGGGTGTGGACAGATACGCAGTATTTT.

The J gene is TRBJ1-2, the V gene TRBV6-1, with 7 bases aligning to TRBD1. CDR1 MNHNS and CDR2 SASEGT come from the germline V gene. This CDR3 is 14 amino acids long. V lost 6 bases, J lost 3 bases, and 7 bases stayed unmatched. The CDR3 nucleotides read TGTGCCAGCAGACGACAGGGTTCGGACTATGGCTACACCTTC. It encodes CASRRQGSDYGYTF.

The CDR3 region is CASSVNPKEFGQGVLSYTF. The DNA of the CDR3 is TGTGCCAGCAGCGTAAACCCCAAGGAATTTGGACAGGGAGTCTTATCCTACACCTTC. The V call is TRBV9, the J call TRBJ1-2; TRBD1 aligns across 8 bases. The CDR3 spans 19 residues. CDR1 is SGDLS and CDR2 is YYNGEE in the germline V gene. V trimming: 1 base; J trimming: 10 bases; junction bases outside the gene matches: 24.

The V call is TRBV2, the J call TRBJ1-5, with a possible D match to TRBD1 (5 bases). This CDR3 is built from 15 residues. The V end was cut by 1 base, the J end by 6 bases, with 13 bases between. CDR1 SNHLY and CDR2 FYNNEI come from the germline V gene. CDR3 sequence reads: CASSEEAGITQPQHF. In nucleotides, the CDR3 is TGTGCCAGCAGTGAAGAGGCAGGGATCACTCAGCCCCAGCATTTT.

CDR3 in DNA: TGCGCCAGCAGCTCCACACAGGGTTTCGGCGAGCAGTACTTC. This translates into CASSSTQGFGEQYF. This chain connects TRBV5-1 to TRBJ2-7; weak D call: TRBD1 (6 bases). Germline V gene data show CDR1 as SGHRS and CDR2 as YFSETQ. V lost 3 bases and J lost 6, with 16 bases in between. The CDR3 loop spans 14 amino acids.

This rearrangement joins TRBV11-2 to TRBJ2-7; D is ambiguous. Trimming removed 0 bases from V and 7 bases from J, with 7 bases in between. The CDR3 is made up of 12 amino acids. Germline V lookup: CDR1 SGHAT, CDR2 FQNNGV. DNA for the CDR3: TGTGCCAGCAGCTTAGAATACACAGAGCAGTACTTC. Protein sequence: CASSLEYTEQYF.

The chain links TRBV5-7 to TRBJ1-2; 12 nucleotides align to TRBD1. TRBV5-7 belongs to the ORF category, with a function that is uncertain. The CDR3 has 15 residues. V shed 2 bases and J 6 bases; nucleotides not matched to a gene: 5. This CDR3 is CASSFWGDRGHGYTF. The CDR3 nucleotides are TGTGCCAGCAGCTTTTGGGGGGACAGGGGGCATGGCTACACCTTC.

The rearrangement uses TRBV7-3 and TRBJ2-3, with D tentatively TRBD2 (5 bases). Deletions cut 5 bases from V and 2 bases from J, with 14 bases between. CDR1 SGHTA and CDR2 FQGTGA come from the germline V gene. This CDR3 region has 15 residues. Written as DNA, the CDR3 is TGTGCCAGCAGCCTAGCCGGGATCTACACAGATACGCAGTATTTT. It codes for CASSLAGIYTDTQYF. Filled out from reference TRBV7-3 and TRBJ2-3, the complete variable domain reads GAGVSQTPSNKVTEKGKYVELRCDPISGHTALYWYRQSLGQGPEFLIYFQGTGAADDSGLPNDRFFAVRPEGSVSTLKIQRTERGDSAVYLCASSLAGIYTDTQYFGPGTRLTVL.

This chain links TRBV5-1 with TRBJ2-1, with D possibly matching TRBD1 (5 bases). Germline loops: CDR1 SGHRS, CDR2 YFSETQ. The CDR3 contains 16 residues. V was cut by 0 bases and J by 1 base, with 11 bases left in between. The CDR3 spells CASSLEGVTSYNEQFF. The DNA for the CDR3 is TGCGCCAGCAGCTTGGAAGGGGTTACGTCCTACAATGAGCAGTTCTTC.